The next 4 T cell receptor beta chains were all read from a single sample in a study of blood T cell repertoires in COVID-19. Produced via immunoSEQ multiplex PCR; TCRdb's table is partial and in-frame only. The data contain 200,000 to 250,000 clones, more than 80% of them seen just once; the ten biggest clones take up about 4%. The sample was PBMCs or T cells enriched from blood (not recorded which). These receptors originate from a woman between 40 and 50 years old with acute COVID-19.

This clone was seen more than once but under ten times. The rearrangement joins TRBV19 to TRBJ2-3; TRBD1 matches at 9 bases. V was pared by 4 bases and J by 3 bases, with 5 bases of the junction left unmatched. This CDR3 has 15 amino acids. Germline V CDR1 and CDR2: LNHDA, SQIVND (reference sequence). CDR3: CASSKDRGGTDTQYF. Written as DNA, the CDR3 is TGTGCCAGTAGTAAGGACAGGGGCGGAACAGATACGCAGTATTTT.

V usage is TRBV6-5 and J usage is TRBJ2-3; TRBD1 is a possible D gene (6 bases). Germline values: CDR1 MNHEY, CDR2 SVGAGI. The CDR3 extends over 11 amino acids. The V end was cut by 7 bases, the J end by 4 bases, with 6 bases between. CDR3 sequence reads: CASKGADTQYF. CDR3 DNA: TGTGCCAGCAAGGGGGCAGATACGCAGTATTTT.

The chain employs TRBV15 and TRBJ1-1; possible D gene TRBD1, 6 bases. The V and J ends lost 1 base and 1 base respectively, with 16 bases between them. Per the germline V gene, CDR1 is LNHNV and CDR2 is YYDKDF (reference sequence). The CDR3 contains 17 residues. CDR3 protein: CATSRVRSGGPNTEAFF. CDR3 nucleotide sequence: TGTGCCACCAGCAGAGTTAGGAGTGGGGGCCCGAACACTGAAGCTTTCTTT. Full variable domain (rest looked up from reference TRBV15 and TRBJ1-1): DAMVIQNPRYQVTQFGKPVTLSCSQTLNHNVMYWYQQKSSQAPKLLFHYYDKDFNNEADTPDNFQSRRPNTSFCFLDIRSPGLGDTAMYLCATSRVRSGGPNTEAFFGQGTRLTVV.

The chain joins TRBV19 to TRBJ1-2, with D maybe TRBD1 (6 bases). The CDR3 contains 14 residues. Trimming took off 6 bases at V and 4 bases at J, with 15 bases between the two ends. Looked up from germline, CDR1 is LNHDA and CDR2 is SQIVND (reference sequence). The CDR3 DNA sequence: TGTGCCAGTAGCCCGGGGGGGCTGGTCTATGGCTACACCTTC. Protein sequence: CASSPGGLVYGYTF.